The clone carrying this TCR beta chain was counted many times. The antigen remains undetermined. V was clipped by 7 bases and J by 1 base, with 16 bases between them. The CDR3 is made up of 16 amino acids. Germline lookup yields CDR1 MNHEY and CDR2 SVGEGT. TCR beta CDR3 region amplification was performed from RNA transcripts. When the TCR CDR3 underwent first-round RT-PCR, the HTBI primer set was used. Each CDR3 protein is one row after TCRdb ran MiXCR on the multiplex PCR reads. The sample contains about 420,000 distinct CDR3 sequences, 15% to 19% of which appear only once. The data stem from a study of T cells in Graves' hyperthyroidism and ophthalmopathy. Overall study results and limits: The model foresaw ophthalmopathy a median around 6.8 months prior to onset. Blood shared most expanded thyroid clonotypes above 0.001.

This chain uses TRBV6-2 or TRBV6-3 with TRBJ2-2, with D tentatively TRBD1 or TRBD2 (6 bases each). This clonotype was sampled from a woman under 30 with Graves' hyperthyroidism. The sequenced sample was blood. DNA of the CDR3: TGTGCCAGCATCAGGGGACTGACAAAGAACACCGGGGAGCTGTTTTTT. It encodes CASIRGLTKNTGELFF.